The rows below give T cell receptor beta chains drawn from one sample of a study of OX40 agonist ivuxolimab in advanced cancers. Sequenced by immunoSEQ multiplex PCR; TCRdb stores in-frame clones only, minus some. Of 55,000 to 80,000 clones listed, approximately 79% are singletons. The sequencing here drew on CD4+ or CD8+ T cells sorted from blood, taken in a trial of the OX40 agonist ivuxolimab. Receptors originate from an adult with an advanced solid tumor such as melanoma, head and neck, liver or kidney cancer. CDR3s include the opening cysteine and the closing phenylalanine or tryptophan. The D gene is left open where the match is weak. Clone size appears in some rows only: once, few, many, or a class for an expanded clone.

clone_size d_call j_call v_call cdr3_nt cdr3_aa
. . TRBJ1-1 TRBV9 TGTGCCAGCAGCGTAGATGGGGGAGGGACTGAAGCTTTCTTT CASSVDGGGTEAFF
. TRBD1 TRBJ2-2 TRBV2 TGTGCCAGCAGTGAGGCGGGACAGGTTAAGACCGGGGAGCTGTTTTTT CASSEAGQVKTGELFF
. . TRBJ1-1 TRBV7-3 TGTGCCAGCAGCCCGAGAGCTTTCTTT CASSPRAFF
many . TRBJ1-6 TRBV7-3 TGTGCCAGCAGCCCGACCGGGGATAATTCACCCCTCCACTTT CASSPTGDNSPLHF
. . TRBJ2-1 TRBV9 TGTGCCAGCAGCGTAGGAAGAGATAGCATCGGGCAGTTCTTC CASSVGRDSIGQFF
. . TRBJ2-1 TRBV5-1 TGCGCCAGCAGCTTACAAGGGGGAGCAAATGAGCAGTTCTTC CASSLQGGANEQFF
. . TRBJ1-1 TRBV29-1 TGCAGCGTTGTGGAACGCTCCGTTCTGAACACTGAAGCTTTCTTT CSVVERSVLNTEAFF
. . TRBJ2-1 TRBV30 TGTGCCTGGAAACCGGGGGGCCAATACAATGAGCAGTTCTTC CAWKPGGQYNEQFF
. . TRBJ1-4 TRBV27 TGTGCCAGCAGTTGGGTATCTGGACATAGTGAAAAACTGTTTTTT CASSWVSGHSEKLFF
. TRBD2 TRBJ2-1 TRBV7-3 TGTGCCAGCAGCCCGACGGGGGGGGCTACCTACAATGAGCAGTTCTTC CASSPTGGATYNEQFF
. TRBD1 TRBJ1-1 TRBV6-1 TGTGCCAGCAGGCTGACAGGGTTGAACACTGAAGCTTTCTTT CASRLTGLNTEAFF
. . TRBJ2-6 TRBV7-3 TGTGCCAGCAGCGCTACAGCCTCTGGGGCCAACGTCCTGACTTTC CASSATASGANVLTF
few . TRBJ1-5 TRBV18 TGTGCCAGCTCACCACGACGTATACTAAGCAATCAGCCCCAGCATTTT CASSPRRILSNQPQHF
. . TRBJ1-3 TRBV30 TGTGCCTGGGAGAGGCAGGGGACGGGAAACACCATATATTTT CAWERQGTGNTIYF
. TRBD1 TRBJ1-5 TRBV19 TGTGCCAGTAGTACGGACAGGGTTTCTCAGCCCCAGCATTTT CASSTDRVSQPQHF
once TRBD1 TRBJ2-2 TRBV7-2 TGTGCCAGCAGCTCGACAGGGTCTGCTGCCGGGGAGCTGTTTTTT CASSSTGSAAGELFF
. TRBD1 TRBJ1-1 TRBV10-3 TGTGCCATCAGCGTACAGGGGATGAACACTGAAGCTTTCTTT CAISVQGMNTEAFF
. . TRBJ2-7 TRBV21-1 TGTGCCAGCACCGGATTGGGGCTAGCGGGCAAAAATTCGGCGTACGAGCAGTACTTC CASTGLGLAGKNSAYEQYF
. . TRBJ1-2 TRBV28 TGTGCCAGCAGACTCACCTTGGGGGGCTACACCTTC CASRLTLGGYTF
. . TRBJ2-7 TRBV19 TGTGCCAGTAGTATAGTACGGGGCTCCTACGAGCAGTACTTC CASSIVRGSYEQYF
. . TRBJ2-7 TRBV5-1 TGCGCCAGCAGCTTGGATGCCAGGGAGGCCTACGAGCAGTACTTC CASSLDAREAYEQYF
. TRBD2 TRBJ2-5 TRBV11-3 TGTGCCAGCAGCTTGGGCGGGAGGGCCGGTGAGACCCAGTACTTC CASSLGGRAGETQYF
. . TRBJ1-4 TRBV6-1 TGTGCCAGCACCGGCGGGGCAGGAAATGAAAAACTGTTTTTT CASTGGAGNEKLFF
once TRBD2 TRBJ2-1 TRBV7-2 TGTGCCAGCCTAGCGGGAGGGGGAAATGAGCAGTTCTTC CASLAGGGNEQFF
. . TRBJ2-5 TRBV4-3 TGCGCCAGCAGCCTTCGTGCGACTAGCCAAGAGACCCAGTACTTC CASSLRATSQETQYF
few TRBD1 TRBJ1-2 TRBV7-3 TGTGCCAGCAGCTTATACAAGGACAGGGGGCGCGGGATGCGTGGCTACACCTTC CASSLYKDRGRGMRGYTF
. . TRBJ2-1 TRBV4-3 TGCGCCAGCAGCCTCCGTCAATGGGATGAGCAGTTCTTC CASSLRQWDEQFF
. . TRBJ2-5 TRBV5-4 TGTGCCAGCAGCTTGGACGCGGCCCAGTACTTC CASSLDAAQYF
. TRBD1 TRBJ1-3 TRBV7-2 TGTGCCAGCAGCTTATTGGGCAGGGGGCGAGCCGGAAACACCATATATTTT CASSLLGRGRAGNTIYF
. . TRBJ1-1 TRBV11-2 TGTGCCAGCAGCTTAGAACCGGGGGCAATAACTGAAGCTTTCTTT CASSLEPGAITEAFF
. TRBD2 TRBJ2-1 TRBV9 TGTGCCAGCAGCGCCGGGTCGTGGCTAGCGGTCTACAATGAGCAGTTCTTC CASSAGSWLAVYNEQFF
. . TRBJ1-3 TRBV6-1 TGTGCCAGCAGCCCGTACTGGGACACCATATATTTT CASSPYWDTIYF
. TRBD2 TRBJ2-7 TRBV19 TGTGCCAGTAGTGGCGGGACTAGCATCCACGAGCAGTACTTC CASSGGTSIHEQYF
. . TRBJ2-3 TRBV19 TGTGCCAGTAGTATCAATTTGCCGGGGGCAGATACGCAGTATTTT CASSINLPGADTQYF
. . TRBJ1-1 TRBV19 TGTGCCAGTAGTATTCTGGGGGCAGGAGTGGCTGAAGCTTTCTTT CASSILGAGVAEAFF
. . TRBJ1-3 TRBV10-3 TGTGCCATCAGTGAGTCTGGACAGAGAAACACCATATATTTT CAISESGQRNTIYF
. . TRBJ1-5 TRBV11-2 TGTGCCAGCAGCTTTACTCGTTTGGGAAATCAGCCCCAGCATTTT CASSFTRLGNQPQHF
once . TRBJ1-1 TRBV28 TGTGCCAGCAGTTTAAGCATAGAGTCTGATTTCTTT CASSLSIESDFF
few . TRBJ1-2 TRBV11-2 TGTGCCAGCAGCTTAGACCCAAGCACCAGGTCTGGCTACACCTTC CASSLDPSTRSGYTF
. . TRBJ1-2 TRBV5-1 TGCGCCAGCAGCCCGCGACTGGGGGCAGAGCCAGTCTATGGCTACACCTTC CASSPRLGAEPVYGYTF
. TRBD1 TRBJ2-2 TRBV27 TGTGCCAGCAGTCATAGACAGGGATCAAACACCGGGGAGCTGTTTTTT CASSHRQGSNTGELFF
. TRBD1 TRBJ2-7 TRBV7-8 TGTGCCAGCAGCCCAAGAGTGGGACAGGGGGTCTACGAGCAGTACTTC CASSPRVGQGVYEQYF
few . TRBJ1-2 TRBV10-2 TGCGCCAGCAGCCTACAAAGCGGTGGCTACACCTTC CASSLQSGGYTF
. . TRBJ1-1 TRBV18 TGTGCCAGCTCAGGGCAGAAAAACACTGAAGCTTTCTTT CASSGQKNTEAFF
. . TRBJ2-5 TRBV10-3 TGTGCCATCAGTGACGTCCTGCGGGAGACCCAGTACTTC CAISDVLRETQYF
. . TRBJ1-5 TRBV30 TGTGCCTGGAGTGAGAAGGCCTTCAATCAGCCCCAGCATTTT CAWSEKAFNQPQHF
. . TRBJ1-2 TRBV30 TGTGCCGGTGAGACAGGCGGCTACACCTTC CAGETGGYTF
. . TRBJ1-3 TRBV6-5 TGTGCCAGCACCCAGGGAAACACCATATATTTT CASTQGNTIYF
few TRBD1 TRBJ2-7 TRBV5-4 TGTGCCAGCAGCGTGACAGGGGGCCACGAGCAGTACTTC CASSVTGGHEQYF
. TRBD2 TRBJ2-7 TRBV11-3 TGTGCCAGCAGCAAACTCATTGCGGGACTAGTAGAAATGTCCTACGAGCAGTACTTC CASSKLIAGLVEMSYEQYF
. . TRBJ2-3 TRBV13 TGTGCCAGCAGCTTAGGTGTATACGGGGGAACTAGCACAGATACGCAGTATTTT CASSLGVYGGTSTDTQYF